The clone carrying this TCR beta chain was found a few times. Its antigen is not identified. The sample is drawn from a study of cytomegalovirus exposure and HLA in healthy donors. Findings of the study overall: The study labeled fewer than 200 TCR beta chains cytomegalovirus-associated.

Germline V gene sequence: CDR1 SGHRS, CDR2 YFSETQ. This CDR3 is built from 17 residues. V was pared by 1 base and J by 5 bases, with 11 bases of the junction left unmatched. Both 60 Vbeta primers and 13 Jbeta primers went into the PCR. Authors' analysis steps: Among the unique TCR beta chains that a later analysis counted, about 81 million in all, 10 million to 14 million were shared. The protocol was immunoSEQ multiplex PCR, while the TCRdb copy is restricted to in-frame clones and leaves out a portion. V, J and clone size derive from that table, while D and trimming were established from the DNA sequence. In the table there are 110,000 to 150,000 clones, roughly 80% of which are singletons.

The TCR originated in a woman aged 40 to 50 in good health and CMV-seropositive. V usage is TRBV5-1 and J usage is TRBJ2-3; 9 bases align to TRBD2. Sequencing was carried out using PBMCs. Here the CDR3 reads CASSLWAGGGSGDTQYF. In DNA, the CDR3 is TGCGCCAGCAGCTTGTGGGCGGGAGGGGGCTCCGGAGATACGCAGTATTTT.